This T cell receptor (beta chain) emerged from a study of blood T cell repertoires in COVID-19. Across the study: COVID-19 samples from acute and convalescent phases originated in the United States, Italy and Spain. Sources were T cells, B-cell-depleted T cells, or PBMCs; the material itself was cDNA or gDNA.

V lost 4 bases and J lost 7, with 10 bases in between. Germline-derived CDR1 and CDR2 are LGHDT and YNNKEL (reference sequence). The CDR3 extends over 12 amino acids. The authors' processing: The authors estimated nucleated cell counts from reference gene primer amplification. The repertoire was sequenced with immunoSEQ multiplex PCR; TCRdb's copy has only in-frame clones and lacks some. V and J calls plus clone size are reproduced from that table; the DNA served to infer D and trimming. Altogether 410,000 or so clones are present, approximately 90% being singletons, with the ten largest covering roughly 1.4%.

Material: peripheral blood. The rearrangement uses TRBV3-1 (or the pseudogene TRBV3-2) and TRBJ1-2, with D unclear. The source is a woman aged 25 to 39 with active or convalescent COVID-19. CDR3 amino acids: CASSPTGAGYTF. CDR3 DNA sequence: TGTGCCAGCAGCCCTACCGGTGCTGGCTACACCTTC.